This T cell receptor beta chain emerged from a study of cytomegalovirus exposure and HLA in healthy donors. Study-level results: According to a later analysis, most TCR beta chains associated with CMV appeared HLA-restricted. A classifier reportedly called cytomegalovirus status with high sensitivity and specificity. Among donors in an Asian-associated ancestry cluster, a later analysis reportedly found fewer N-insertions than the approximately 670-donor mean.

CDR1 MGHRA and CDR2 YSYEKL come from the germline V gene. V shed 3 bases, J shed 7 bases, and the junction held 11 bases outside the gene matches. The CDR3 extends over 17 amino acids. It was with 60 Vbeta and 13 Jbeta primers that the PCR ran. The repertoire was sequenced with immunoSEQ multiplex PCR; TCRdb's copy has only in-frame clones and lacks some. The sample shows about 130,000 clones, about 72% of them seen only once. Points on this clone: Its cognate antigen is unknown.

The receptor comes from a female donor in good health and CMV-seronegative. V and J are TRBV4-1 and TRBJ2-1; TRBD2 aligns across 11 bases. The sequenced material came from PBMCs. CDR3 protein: CASSQKEGTSGFNEQFF. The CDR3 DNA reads TGCGCCAGCAGCCAGAAGGAAGGGACTAGCGGTTTTAATGAGCAGTTCTTC.